The 10 T cell receptor beta chains listed next were all sequenced from one sample in a study of shared clonotypes between healthy human individuals. TCRdb keeps only in-frame clones here, not all; method: immunoSEQ multiplex PCR. The sample yields roughly 2.2 million clones, roughly 92% seen once. Sequenced sample: naive CD4+ T cells from PBMCs. Subset specified: CD45RA+ positively selected. Receptors were obtained from a man aged 18 to 29 in good health. Some clones in this sample may be carry-over from other donors' samples.

This sequence joins TRBV6-5 and TRBJ1-3, with TRBD1 identical over 7 bases. Unmatched junction bases numbered 1, after V lost 2 bases and J lost 0 bases. The CDR3 sequence is 15 residues long. Germline CDR1 MNHEY, CDR2 SVGAGI. CDR3 coding DNA: TGTGCCAGCAGTTACACAGGGGACTCTGGAAACACCATATATTTT. Its protein is CASSYTGDSGNTIYF.

This rearrangement joins TRBV5-4 to TRBJ1-4, with D unresolved. Germline V gene data show CDR1 as SGHNT and CDR2 as YYREEE (reference sequence). V was cut by 0 bases and J by 5 bases, with 11 bases left in between. This CDR3 has 15 amino acids. CDR3: CASSLGRESNEKLFF. CDR3 bases: TGTGCCAGCAGCTTGGGACGGGAGTCGAATGAAAAACTGTTTTTT.

V usage is TRBV5-1 and J usage is TRBJ2-5, with 10 bases that match TRBD1. CDR1 is SGHRS and CDR2 is YFSETQ in the germline V gene. CDR3 length equals 13 residues. V was clipped by 5 bases and J by 6 bases; unmatched bases: 4. This CDR3 is CASSSTGGQTQYF. DNA for the CDR3: TGCGCCAGCAGTTCGACAGGGGGCCAGACCCAGTACTTC.

As concerns this clone: This sample includes further DNA sequences coding for the same CDR3. V usage is TRBV18 and J usage is TRBJ1-1; D gene uncertain. V was trimmed by 3 bases and J by 4 bases, leaving 9 bases between them. The CDR3 has 13 residues. Germline CDR1 and CDR2: KGHSH and LQKENI. CDR3 region: CASSPEGRTEAFF. The CDR3, as DNA: TGTGCCAGCTCACCTGAAGGGCGCACTGAAGCTTTCTTT.

The gene calls are TRBV27 and TRBJ2-1; D is possibly TRBD2 (5 bases). CDR1 MNHEY and CDR2 SMNVEV come from the germline V gene (reference sequence). The CDR3 spans 14 residues. V shed 8 bases and J shed 0 bases, with 11 bases lying between them. CDR3 bases: TGTGCCAGCCCCGGAGGAGACTCCTACAATGAGCAGTTCTTC. Translating it yields CASPGGDSYNEQFF.

The genes are TRBV6-6 and TRBJ1-2; D uncertain. Germline V lookup: CDR1 MNHNY, CDR2 SVGAGI (reference sequence). The V end lost 7 bases, the J end lost 6 bases, and 15 bases lay between the germline ends. This CDR3 contains 13 residues. CDR3 DNA sequence: TGTGCCAGCAATGTACGTACTACCGATGGCTACACCTTC. It yields the protein CASNVRTTDGYTF.

The gene calls are TRBV5-1 and TRBJ1-4; D is possibly TRBD1 (5 bases). The germline CDR1 and CDR2 sequences are SGHRS and YFSETQ. V was cut by 5 bases and J by 8 bases, with 13 bases left in between. This CDR3 contains 13 residues. Written as DNA, the CDR3 is TGCGCCAGCAGGAGGGCGGAGGGGGAAAAACTGTTTTTT. Translation: CASRRAEGEKLFF.

A note on this clone: The same CDR3 can be traced to other DNA sequences in this sample. This chain links TRBV6-5 with TRBJ1-1; no firm D call. The CDR3 totals 14 residues. Trimming took off 2 bases at V and 5 bases at J, with 12 bases between the two ends. CDR1 is MNHEY and CDR2 is SVGAGI in the germline V gene. Here the CDR3 DNA reads TGTGCCAGCAGTTACCCGAGCGGTGGAACTGAAGCTTTCTTT. It specifies CASSYPSGGTEAFF.

The V gene is TRBV27, the J gene TRBJ1-2, with D hard to call. Trimming left V 3 bases short and J 8 bases short, with 16 bases between. The CDR3 spans 14 residues. Germline V gene data show CDR1 as MNHEY and CDR2 as SMNVEV (reference sequence). The CDR3 reads CASSFKGSPRGYTF. In DNA form, the CDR3 reads TGTGCCAGCAGTTTTAAGGGATCTCCAAGAGGCTACACCTTC.

The chain couples TRBV5-4 to TRBJ2-5, with 10 nucleotides matching TRBD1. The CDR3 has 17 amino acids. Germline loops: CDR1 SGHNT, CDR2 YYREEE (reference sequence). After removal of 0 bases from V and 5 bases from J, the junction contained 10 bases not matched to a gene. CDR3 sequence reads: CASSLAPLTGGWETQYF. CDR3 DNA: TGTGCCAGCAGCTTGGCCCCGTTGACAGGGGGCTGGGAGACCCAGTACTTC. Variable domain in full (rest from reference TRBV5-4 and TRBJ2-5): ETGVTQSPTHLIKTRGQQVTLRCSSQSGHNTVSWYQQALGQGPQFIFQYYREEENGRGNFPPRFSGLQFPNYSSELNVNALELDDSALYLCASSLAPLTGGWETQYFGPGTRLLVL.